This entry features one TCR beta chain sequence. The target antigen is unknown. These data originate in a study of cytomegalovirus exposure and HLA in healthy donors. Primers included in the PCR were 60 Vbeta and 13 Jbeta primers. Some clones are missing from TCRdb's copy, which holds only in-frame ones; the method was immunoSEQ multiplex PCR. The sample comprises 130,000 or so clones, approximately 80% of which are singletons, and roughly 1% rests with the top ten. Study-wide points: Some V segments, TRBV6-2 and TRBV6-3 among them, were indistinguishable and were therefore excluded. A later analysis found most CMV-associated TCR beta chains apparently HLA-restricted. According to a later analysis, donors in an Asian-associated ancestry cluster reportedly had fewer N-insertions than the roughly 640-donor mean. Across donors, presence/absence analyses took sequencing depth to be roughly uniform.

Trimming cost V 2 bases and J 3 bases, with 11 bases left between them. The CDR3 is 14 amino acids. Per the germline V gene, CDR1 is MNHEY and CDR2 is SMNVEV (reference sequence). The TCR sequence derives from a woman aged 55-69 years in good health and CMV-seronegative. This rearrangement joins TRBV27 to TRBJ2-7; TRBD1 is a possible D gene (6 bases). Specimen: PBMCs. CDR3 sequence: CASSLDEGHYEQYF. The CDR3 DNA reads TGTGCCAGCAGTTTAGATGAGGGACACTACGAGCAGTACTTC.